This is a list of T cell receptor beta chains from one sample in a study of regulatory T cells in long-lasting Graves disease. TCRdb ran MiXCR on the multiplex PCR reads and lists one entry per CDR3 protein. Among 400,000 to 500,000 distinct CDR3 sequences listed, less than 25% were seen once. Sequenced material: peripheral blood mononuclear cells (PBMCs), taken when the disease was refractory, from a patient treated with antithyroid drugs. These receptors all come from a female donor with Graves disease. CDR3s include the opening cysteine and the closing phenylalanine or tryptophan. Fields, in order: V gene, clone size, CDR3 length, J gene, D gene, CDR3 DNA, CDR3 protein. D genes are given only for firm matches. The listing skips clone size in some rows; elsewhere it reads once, few, many or a size class.

TRBV6-2/TRBV6-3,many,14,TRBJ2-2,.,TGTGCCAGCAGGCAGGCTAAGAACACCGGGGAGCTGTTTTTT,CASRQAKNTGELFF
TRBV6-9,many,15,TRBJ2-2,.,TGTGCCAGCAGTTACTTTGGGACGAACACCGGGGAGCTGTTTTTT,CASSYFGTNTGELFF
TRBV7-8,few,14,TRBJ2-5,.,TGTGCCAGCAGCTTGGGAAGAAAACAAGAGACCCAGTACTTC,CASSLGRKQETQYF
TRBV24-1,many,11,TRBJ1-2,.,TGTGCCACCAGTGATAGCTATGGCTACACCTTC,CATSDSYGYTF
TRBV5-1,many,15,TRBJ1-1,.,TGCGCCAGCAGCTTGGCCTTTGGGACGAACACTGAAGCTTTCTTT,CASSLAFGTNTEAFF
TRBV6-1,few,19,TRBJ2-3,TRBD2,TGTGCCAGCAGCCCAATTGGGTCACTAGCGGGAGGTTTTCGGGATACGCAGTATTTT,CASSPIGSLAGGFRDTQYF
TRBV7-8,many,13,TRBJ2-5,.,TGTGCCAGCAGCTCGGGACTCTTGGAGACCCAGTACTTC,CASSSGLLETQYF
TRBV28,many,17,TRBJ1-4,.,TGTGCCAGCAGTTTCGTGGACAGCCTGGCAACTAATGAAAAACTGTTTTTT,CASSFVDSLATNEKLFF
TRBV20-1,many,15,TRBJ1-2,.,TGCAGTGACGATCGGGACACCGGGGCGACTTATGGCTACACCTTC,CSDDRDTGATYGYTF
TRBV28,.,14,TRBJ2-7,.,TGTGCCAGCAGTAAGCCAGGGGGGAACTACGAGCAGTACTTC,CASSKPGGNYEQYF
TRBV7-8,.,17,TRBJ2-7,.,TGTGCCAGCAGCTTTGGGGAAGGGGTAGAGAACACCTACGAGCAGTACTTC,CASSFGEGVENTYEQYF
TRBV19,.,18,TRBJ2-6,.,TGTGCCAGTACTCCGAGTCAGGGGACGAGCTCTGGGGCCAACGTCCTGACTTTC,CASTPSQGTSSGANVLTF
TRBV5-6,few,15,TRBJ1-1,TRBD1,TGTGCCAGCAGTCGGCCCGGGACAGGGGGGCTTGAAGCTTTCTTT,CASSRPGTGGLEAFF
TRBV7-2,many,15,TRBJ2-7,.,TGTGCCAGCAGCGCGACCGGGACTTCTCCCTACGAGCAGTACTTC,CASSATGTSPYEQYF
TRBV29-1,.,15,TRBJ2-7,.,TGCAGCGTTTCATCTGACAGGCAACTCTCCTACGAGCAGTACTTC,CSVSSDRQLSYEQYF
TRBV7-2,many,16,TRBJ2-7,.,TGTGCCAGCAGTCAACCCGGGAGGACAGCCCTCTACGAGCAGTACTTC,CASSQPGRTALYEQYF
TRBV7-9,.,16,TRBJ2-7,TRBD1,TGTGCCAGCAGTTCTTATGCCCGGGACAGGGTATACGAGCAGTACTTC,CASSSYARDRVYEQYF
TRBV10-3,few,15,TRBJ1-6,TRBD1,TGTGCCACCCGGGCAAACAGGGGAAGGGATTCACCCCTCCACTTT,CATRANRGRDSPLHF
TRBV28,many,13,TRBJ1-5,.,TGTGCCAGCAGTTTCTGGACCAAACAGCCCCAGCATTTT,CASSFWTKQPQHF
TRBV3-1,many,14,TRBJ2-5,TRBD2,TGTGCCAGCAGGGACGGCGGGAGACAAGAGACCCAGTACTTC,CASRDGGRQETQYF
TRBV10-3,few,16,TRBJ1-1,TRBD1,TGTGCCATCAGTGAACGGACAGGGGGCATGAACACTGAAGCTTTCTTT,CAISERTGGMNTEAFF
TRBV4-3,few,17,TRBJ1-5,.,TGCGCCAGCAGCCAAGAGGTAACTGGGTATAGCAATCAGCCCCAGCATTTT,CASSQEVTGYSNQPQHF
TRBV5-6,few,15,TRBJ2-5,.,TGTGCCAGCAGCTCGGAGTTTGAAATCCAAGAGACCCAGTACTTC,CASSSEFEIQETQYF